These T cell receptor beta chains were read from a single sample in a study of T-cell memory formation after mild COVID-19. In TCRdb, the 5' RACE reads were re-called with MiXCR into one record per CDR3 protein. The sample holds 200,000 to 250,000 distinct CDR3 sequences, 16% seen once. The specimen was PBMCs or a T cell subset sorted from them (not recorded which). Receptor source: a man aged 18 to 30 who had mild COVID-19 (a few samples of this study predate the infection). Cell type and time point are not known. The CDR3 runs from the conserved cysteine through the conserved F or W. A D gene is named only where the DNA matches it firmly. Clone size is stated in some rows and not others, as once, few, many or a class when expanded.

.	TRBD1	TRBV20-1	16	TRBJ1-1	TGCAGTGCTAGCTGGGACAGCCTTGCTTTGAACACTGAAGCTTTCTTT	CSASWDSLALNTEAFF
few	TRBD1	TRBV3-1	15	TRBJ1-2	TGTGCCAGCAGCCCAGCCGTTGACAGGGCCGGTGGCTACACCTTC	CASSPAVDRAGGYTF
.	.	TRBV4-1	16	TRBJ2-7	TGCGCCAGCAGCCAAGGCACAGCCTCCTCCGGCTACGAGCAGTACTTC	CASSQGTASSGYEQYF
few	TRBD1	TRBV20-1	15	TRBJ1-2	TGCAGTGCTAGAGCCTTGGGACAGGGGAACTATGGCTACACCTTC	CSARALGQGNYGYTF
.	TRBD2	TRBV2	15	TRBJ2-7	TGTGCCAGCTTCCAGCGGGGGAGGAGCTCCTACGAGCAGTACTTC	CASFQRGRSSYEQYF
few	TRBD1	TRBV20-1	12	TRBJ1-6	TGCAGTGCTGACAGGGGAAATTCACCCCTCCACTTT	CSADRGNSPLHF
.	TRBD1	TRBV5-4	16	TRBJ2-2	TGTGCCAGCAGCTTGGAGGGGGCTCGAAGCACCGGGGAGCTGTTTTTT	CASSLEGARSTGELFF
.	TRBD2	TRBV11-2	14	TRBJ2-5	TGTGCCAGCAGCACGGGACTAGCGGGGGAGACCCAGTACTTC	CASSTGLAGETQYF
many	.	TRBV7-2	14	TRBJ2-5	TGTGCCAGCAGCTCCCTAGGGGCTCGGAGCAACCAGTACTTC	CASSSLGARSNQYF
few	.	TRBV12-3/TRBV12-4	13	TRBJ2-5	TGTGCCAGCAGCCCCGGGAATCAAGAGACCCAGTACTTC	CASSPGNQETQYF
few	TRBD1	TRBV20-1	13	TRBJ2-7	TGCAGTGCTAGTCCTGACAGGGACCACGAGCAGTACTTC	CSASPDRDHEQYF
few	TRBD1	TRBV10-3	13	TRBJ2-5	TGTGCCATCGGGGGGACAGGGGAAGAGACCCAGTACTTC	CAIGGTGEETQYF
many	TRBD1	TRBV7-2	15	TRBJ2-7	TGTGCCAGCAGCTGGTCCGGGACAGGGTCATACGAGCAGTACTTC	CASSWSGTGSYEQYF
.	TRBD1	TRBV5-1	15	TRBJ1-2	TGCGCCAGCAGCTTGGGAGACAGGGGCGGCGGTGGCTACACCTTC	CASSLGDRGGGGYTF
.	.	TRBV9	14	TRBJ1-2	TGTGCCAGCAGCGTAGGTGGGAGTAGCTATGGCTACACCTTC	CASSVGGSSYGYTF
.	.	TRBV7-9	12	TRBJ2-1	TGTGCCAGCAGCCCCAAGGTCAATGAGCAGTTCTTC	CASSPKVNEQFF
few	TRBD1	TRBV20-1	15	TRBJ1-6	TGCAGTGCTAGAAACTGGGACAGGTATAATTCACCCCTCCACTTT	CSARNWDRYNSPLHF
.	.	TRBV7-2	15	TRBJ2-3	TGTGCCAGCAGCCCGGGGGCCTTCCGCACAGATACGCAGTATTTT	CASSPGAFRTDTQYF
few	.	TRBV5-1	14	TRBJ2-2	TGCGCCAGCACCTTGTGGGGAAACACCGGGGAGCTGTTTTTT	CASTLWGNTGELFF
many	.	TRBV5-1	12	TRBJ2-3	TGCGCCAGCAGCTTGGATTTGGATACGCAGTATTTT	CASSLDLDTQYF
.	.	TRBV12-3/TRBV12-4	15	TRBJ1-5	TGTGCCAGCAGTTCGGGGGCGTTTAGCAATCAGCCCCAGCATTTT	CASSSGAFSNQPQHF
.	.	TRBV4-3	12	TRBJ2-3	TGCGCCAGCAGCCAAGAGAAAGATACGCAGTATTTT	CASSQEKDTQYF
.	.	TRBV5-4	15	TRBJ2-1	TGTGCCAGCAGCCAGCCAGGGTCGCGCTACAATGAGCAGTTCTTC	CASSQPGSRYNEQFF
few	TRBD1	TRBV7-6	14	TRBJ2-1	TGTGCCAGCAGCTTAGTGGGACAGGGGGCCCAGCAGTTCTTC	CASSLVGQGAQQFF
few	.	TRBV5-6	12	TRBJ2-5	TGTGCCAGCAGCTTGATGGTGGGGACCCAGTACTTC	CASSLMVGTQYF
few	.	TRBV3-1	14	TRBJ2-7	TGTGCCAGCAGCGTACAGGGTTCTGGACCCGAGCAGTACTTC	CASSVQGSGPEQYF
.	TRBD1	TRBV11-2	15	TRBJ2-1	TGTGCCAGCAGCACCCGACAGGGGCTTTTCAATGAGCAGTTCTTC	CASSTRQGLFNEQFF
.	TRBD1	TRBV27	13	TRBJ2-1	TGTGCCAGCAGGCGGACAGGGGTCAATGAGCAGTTCTTC	CASRRTGVNEQFF
.	.	TRBV3-1	14	TRBJ2-2	TGTGCCAGCAGCCCGGACTTTGGCGGCGGGGAGCTGTTTTTT	CASSPDFGGGELFF
.	TRBD1	TRBV7-9	14	TRBJ2-1	TGTGCCAGCAGCTTAGACAGGGGGCGGTATCGACTGTTCTTC	CASSLDRGRYRLFF
few	.	TRBV20-1	14	TRBJ2-7	TGCAGTGCTAGAGGATTAGGTGTGTCCTACGAGCAGTACTTC	CSARGLGVSYEQYF
few	.	TRBV10-3	16	TRBJ2-3	TGTGCCATCAGTGAGCCCTTGGGGGGAAGCACAGATACGCAGTATTTT	CAISEPLGGSTDTQYF
few	.	TRBV20-1	11	TRBJ2-5	TGCAGTGCTCCACGGAAAGAGACCCAGTACTTC	CSAPRKETQYF
.	TRBD1	TRBV5-1	16	TRBJ2-3	TGCGCCAGCAGCTCCGGACAGGGGGGCAGCACAGATACGCAGTATTTT	CASSSGQGGSTDTQYF
few	.	TRBV20-1	14	TRBJ1-6	TGCAGTGCCCCGTGGGGGCACGGCAATTCACCCCTCCACTTT	CSAPWGHGNSPLHF
.	TRBD1	TRBV11-2	19	TRBJ1-5	TGTGCCAGCAGCTTAGGGGACAGGGGGGACCCTTATAGCAATCAGCCCCAGCATTTT	CASSLGDRGDPYSNQPQHF
few	TRBD1	TRBV18	18	TRBJ1-5	TGTGCCAGCTCACAGAGACCAATCGGGACAGATAGCAATCAGCCCCAGCATTTT	CASSQRPIGTDSNQPQHF
few	.	TRBV12-3/TRBV12-4	15	TRBJ1-5	TGTGCCAGCAGTTTAAGTAACGGGGAAGGGCAGCCCCAGCATTTT	CASSLSNGEGQPQHF
.	TRBD2	TRBV5-1	15	TRBJ2-1	TGCGCCAGCAGCCGCGGACTAGCGGACTACAATGAGCAGTTCTTC	CASSRGLADYNEQFF
few	.	TRBV7-9	14	TRBJ2-5	TGTGCCAGCAGCGCCCCGGGCTACCAAGAGACCCAGTACTTC	CASSAPGYQETQYF
.	.	TRBV15	15	TRBJ2-3	TGTGCCACCAGCAGAGATCGGAGTACGGCAGATACGCAGTATTTT	CATSRDRSTADTQYF
.	.	TRBV20-1	15	TRBJ2-5	TGCAGTGCTTGTTCATCGCTAACTGCTCTTGAGACCCAGTACTTC	CSACSSLTALETQYF
.	TRBD1	TRBV6-6	17	TRBJ1-6	TGTGCCAGCAGTTACTCGACAGGGAGCTCCTATAATTCACCCCTCCACTTT	CASSYSTGSSYNSPLHF
few	.	TRBV7-2	14	TRBJ1-5	TGTGCCAGCAGCATCCGGGGCGTAAATCAGCCCCAGCATTTT	CASSIRGVNQPQHF
.	.	TRBV20-1	16	TRBJ2-2	TGCAGTGCTAGGGACCCTCTCCGGGGGAACACCGGGGAGCTGTTTTTT	CSARDPLRGNTGELFF
few	TRBD1	TRBV3-1	14	TRBJ1-5	TGTGCCAGCAGCGCGAGAACCCGGGACAGGGTCCAGCATTTT	CASSARTRDRVQHF
.	.	TRBV6-6	14	TRBJ2-4	TGTGCCAGCACCCGCCCGACAGTGGGGAACATTCAGTACTTC	CASTRPTVGNIQYF
.	.	TRBV5-1	15	TRBJ2-1	TGCGCCAGCAGCTCAAGACGGGACTCCTACAATGAGCAGTTCTTC	CASSSRRDSYNEQFF
few	TRBD1	TRBV20-1	14	TRBJ1-1	TGCAGTGCTAGGGGGGGGACAGGGGTCGGTGAAGCTTTCTTT	CSARGGTGVGEAFF
.	.	TRBV29-1	16	TRBJ1-1	TGCAGCGCCACGGGCCGACAAAGCCTTATGAACACTGAAGCTTTCTTT	CSATGRQSLMNTEAFF
.	.	TRBV6-2/TRBV6-3	13	TRBJ2-5	TGTGCCAGCAGTAGGGGCAGTTCACAGACCCAGTACTTC	CASSRGSSQTQYF
.	.	TRBV7-9	17	TRBJ2-3	TGTGCCAGCAGCTTAGCGCTAACAGGGTATTCATCCGATACGCAGTATTTT	CASSLALTGYSSDTQYF
few	.	TRBV28	12	TRBJ1-6	TGTGCCAGCAGTCTCGCTATTTCACCCCTCCACTTT	CASSLAISPLHF
.	TRBD2	TRBV7-2	19	TRBJ2-3	TGTGCCAGCAGCTTAGTGCCCTATTCGTTAGCGGGGGGTTTGGATACGCAGTATTTT	CASSLVPYSLAGGLDTQYF
.	.	TRBV6-5	14	TRBJ1-1	TGTGCCAGCCGACGATTGGACAGTTCTGATCTGGCTTTCTTT	CASRRLDSSDLAFF
few	.	TRBV28	12	TRBJ2-3	TGTGCCAGCGGTACCTACACAGATACGCAGTATTTT	CASGTYTDTQYF
.	.	TRBV7-2	15	TRBJ2-3	TGTGCCAGCAGCACCCGGGGGTCGACCCCAGATACGCAGTATTTT	CASSTRGSTPDTQYF
few	.	TRBV20-1	15	TRBJ1-1	TGCAGTGCCCGAAGACCACAGGGTATGAACACTGAAGCTTTCTTT	CSARRPQGMNTEAFF
once	TRBD2	TRBV5-1	15	TRBJ2-5	TGCGCCAGCAGCTACGGGACTAGTACTGCTGAGACCCAGTACTTC	CASSYGTSTAETQYF
.	.	TRBV6-2/TRBV6-3	13	TRBJ2-7	TGTGCCAGCAGCCAACCGGGAGTTTACGAGCAGTACTTC	CASSQPGVYEQYF